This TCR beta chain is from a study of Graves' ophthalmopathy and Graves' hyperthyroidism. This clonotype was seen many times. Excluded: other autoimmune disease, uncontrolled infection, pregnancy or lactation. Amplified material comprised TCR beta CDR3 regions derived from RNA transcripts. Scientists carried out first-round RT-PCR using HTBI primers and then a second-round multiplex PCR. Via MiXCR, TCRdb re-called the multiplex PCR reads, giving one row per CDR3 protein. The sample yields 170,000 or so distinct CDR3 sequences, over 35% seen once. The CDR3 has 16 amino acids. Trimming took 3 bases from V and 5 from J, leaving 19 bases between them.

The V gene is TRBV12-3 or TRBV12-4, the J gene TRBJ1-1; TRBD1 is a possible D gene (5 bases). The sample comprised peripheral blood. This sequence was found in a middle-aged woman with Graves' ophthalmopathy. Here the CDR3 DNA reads TGTGCCAGCAGTTTGGGTTTACAGGCGGGGAATACTGAAGCTTTCTTT. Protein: CASSLGLQAGNTEAFF.